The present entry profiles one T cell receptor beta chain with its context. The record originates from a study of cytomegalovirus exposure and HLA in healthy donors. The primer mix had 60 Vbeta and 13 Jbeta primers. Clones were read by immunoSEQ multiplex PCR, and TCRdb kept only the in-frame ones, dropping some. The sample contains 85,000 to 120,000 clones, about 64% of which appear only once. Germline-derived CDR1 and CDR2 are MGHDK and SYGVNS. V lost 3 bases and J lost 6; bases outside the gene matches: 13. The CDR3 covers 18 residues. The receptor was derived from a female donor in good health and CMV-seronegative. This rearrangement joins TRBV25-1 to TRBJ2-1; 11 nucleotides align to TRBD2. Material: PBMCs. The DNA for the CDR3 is TGTGCCAGCAGTGAGGGTTTTACTAGCGGGAGAGGGATCAATGAGCAGTTCTTC. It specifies CASSEGFTSGRGINEQFF. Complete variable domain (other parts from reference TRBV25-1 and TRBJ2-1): EADIYQTPRYLVIGTGKKITLECSQTMGHDKMYWYQQDPGMELHLIHYSYGVNSTEKGDLSSESTVSRIRTEHFPLTLESARPSHTSQYLCASSEGFTSGRGINEQFFGPGTRLTVL.